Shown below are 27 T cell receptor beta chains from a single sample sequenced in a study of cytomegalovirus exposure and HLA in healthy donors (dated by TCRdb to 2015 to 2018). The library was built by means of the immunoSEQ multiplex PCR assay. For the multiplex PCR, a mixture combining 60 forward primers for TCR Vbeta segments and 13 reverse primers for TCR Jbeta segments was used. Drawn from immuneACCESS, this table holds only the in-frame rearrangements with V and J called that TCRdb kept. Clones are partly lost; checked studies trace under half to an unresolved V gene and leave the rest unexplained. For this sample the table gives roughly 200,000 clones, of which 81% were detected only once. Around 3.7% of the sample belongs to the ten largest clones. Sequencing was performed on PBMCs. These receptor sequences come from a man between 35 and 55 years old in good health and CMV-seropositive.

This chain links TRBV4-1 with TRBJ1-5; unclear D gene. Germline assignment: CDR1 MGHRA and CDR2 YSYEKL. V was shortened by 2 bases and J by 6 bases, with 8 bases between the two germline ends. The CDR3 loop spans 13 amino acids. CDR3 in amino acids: CASSQFLSQPQHF. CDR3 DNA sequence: TGCGCCAGCAGCCAATTTCTTTCTCAGCCCCAGCATTTT.

The CDR3: CASSPGTHYEQYF. The CDR3 coding sequence is TGTGCCAGCAGCCCCGGGACACACTACGAGCAGTACTTC. The chain couples TRBV7-2 to TRBJ2-5, with D possibly TRBD1 on 6 matching bases. The closer fit of TRBJ2-7 to the DNA end suggests the J call may be wrong. The CDR3 is 13 residues long. Germline V gene data show CDR1 as SGHTA and CDR2 as FQGNSA.

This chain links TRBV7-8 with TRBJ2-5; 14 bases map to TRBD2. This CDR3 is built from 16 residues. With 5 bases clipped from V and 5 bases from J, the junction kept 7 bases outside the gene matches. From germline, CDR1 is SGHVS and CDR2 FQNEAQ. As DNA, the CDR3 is TGTGCCAGCAGCCCCGGGCGGACTAGCGGGGGGGAGACCCAGTACTTC. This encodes CASSPGRTSGGETQYF. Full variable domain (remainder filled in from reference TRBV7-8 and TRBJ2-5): GAGVSQSPRYKVAKRGQDVALRCDPISGHVSLFWYQQALGQGPEFLTYFQNEAQLDKSGLPSDRFFAERPEGSVSTLKIQRTQQEDSAVYLCASSPGRTSGGETQYFGPGTRLLVL.

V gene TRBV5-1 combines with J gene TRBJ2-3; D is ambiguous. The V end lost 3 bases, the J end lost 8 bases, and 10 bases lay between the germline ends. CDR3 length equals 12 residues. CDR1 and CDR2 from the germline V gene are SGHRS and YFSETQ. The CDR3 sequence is CASSYSPGTQYF. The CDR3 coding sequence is TGCGCCAGCAGCTATAGCCCCGGTACGCAGTATTTT. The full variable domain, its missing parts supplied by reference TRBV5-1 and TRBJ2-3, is KAGVTQTPRYLIKTRGQQVTLSCSPISGHRSVSWYQQTPGQGLQFLFEYFSETQRNKGNFPGRFSGRQFSNSRSEMNVSTLELGDSALYLCASSYSPGTQYFGPGTRLTVL.

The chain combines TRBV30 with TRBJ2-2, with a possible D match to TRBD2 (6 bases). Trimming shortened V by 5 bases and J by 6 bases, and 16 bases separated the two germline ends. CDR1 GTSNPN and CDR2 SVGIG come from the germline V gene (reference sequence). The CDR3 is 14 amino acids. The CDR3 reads CAWGFHSGSGELFF. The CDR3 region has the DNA TGTGCCTGGGGGTTCCACAGCGGGTCCGGGGAGCTGTTTTTT.

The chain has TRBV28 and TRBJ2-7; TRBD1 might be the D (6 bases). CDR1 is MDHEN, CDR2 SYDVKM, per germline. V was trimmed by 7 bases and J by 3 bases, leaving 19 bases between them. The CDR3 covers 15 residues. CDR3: CASIPRGTSNYEQYF. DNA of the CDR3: TGTGCCAGCATCCCGCGAGGGACATCGAACTACGAGCAGTACTTC. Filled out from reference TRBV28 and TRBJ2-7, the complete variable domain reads DVKVTQSSRYLVKRTGEKVFLECVQDMDHENMFWYRQDPGLGLRLIYFSYDVKMKEKGDIPEGYSVSREKKERFSLILESASTNQTSMYLCASIPRGTSNYEQYFGPGTRLTVT.

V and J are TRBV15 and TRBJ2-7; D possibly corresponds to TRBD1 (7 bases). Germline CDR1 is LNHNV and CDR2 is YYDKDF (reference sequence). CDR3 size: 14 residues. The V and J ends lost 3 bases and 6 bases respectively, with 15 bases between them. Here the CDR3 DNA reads TGTGCCACCAGCAGGAGACAGGGTAGCGGCGAGCAGTACTTC. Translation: CATSRRQGSGEQYF.

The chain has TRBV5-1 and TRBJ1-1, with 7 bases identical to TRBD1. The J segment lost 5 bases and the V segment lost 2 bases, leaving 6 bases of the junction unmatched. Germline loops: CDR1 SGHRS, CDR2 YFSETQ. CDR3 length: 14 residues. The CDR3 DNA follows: TGCGCCAGCAGCTTACAGGGGAGAGGTACTGAAGCTTTCTTT. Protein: CASSLQGRGTEAFF.

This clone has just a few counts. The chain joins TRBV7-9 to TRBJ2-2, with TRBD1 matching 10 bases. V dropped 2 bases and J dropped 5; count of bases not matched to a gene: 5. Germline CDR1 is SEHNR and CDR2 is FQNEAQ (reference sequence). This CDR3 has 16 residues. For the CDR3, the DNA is TGTGCCAGCAGCTTATCGGGGACAGGGGTAACCGGGGAGCTGTTTTTT. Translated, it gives CASSLSGTGVTGELFF.

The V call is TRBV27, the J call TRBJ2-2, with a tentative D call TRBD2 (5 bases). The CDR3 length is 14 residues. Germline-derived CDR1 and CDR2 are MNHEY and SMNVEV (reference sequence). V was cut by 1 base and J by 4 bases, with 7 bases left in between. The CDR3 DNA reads TGTGCCAGCAGTTTATTCCGGGGCACCGGGGAGCTGTTTTTT. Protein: CASSLFRGTGELFF.

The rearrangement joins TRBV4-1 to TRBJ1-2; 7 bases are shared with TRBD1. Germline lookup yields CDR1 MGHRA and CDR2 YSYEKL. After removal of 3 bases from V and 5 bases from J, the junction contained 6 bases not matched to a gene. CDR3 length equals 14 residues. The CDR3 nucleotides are TGCGCCAGCAGCCACCAGGGACAGAAATATGGCTACACCTTC. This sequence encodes CASSHQGQKYGYTF.

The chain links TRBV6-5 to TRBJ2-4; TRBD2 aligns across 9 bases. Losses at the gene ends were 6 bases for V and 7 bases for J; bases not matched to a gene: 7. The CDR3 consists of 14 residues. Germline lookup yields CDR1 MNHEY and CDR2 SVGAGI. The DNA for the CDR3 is TGTGCCAGCAGGGTAGGGCTAGCGGGGAACATTCAGTACTTC. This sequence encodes CASRVGLAGNIQYF.

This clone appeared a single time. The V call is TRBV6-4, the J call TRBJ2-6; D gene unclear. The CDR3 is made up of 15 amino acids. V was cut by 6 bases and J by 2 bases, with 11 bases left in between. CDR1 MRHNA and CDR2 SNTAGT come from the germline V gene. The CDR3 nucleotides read TGTGCCAGCAGGGGCCGGCTGACTGGGGCCAACGTCCTGACTTTC. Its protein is CASRGRLTGANVLTF.

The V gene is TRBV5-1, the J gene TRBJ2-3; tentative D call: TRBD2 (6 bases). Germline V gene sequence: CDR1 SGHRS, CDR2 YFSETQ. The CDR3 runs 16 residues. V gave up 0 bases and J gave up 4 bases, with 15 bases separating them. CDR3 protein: CASSLEIRGTADTQYF. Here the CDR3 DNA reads TGCGCCAGCAGCTTGGAGATAAGAGGGACTGCAGATACGCAGTATTTT.

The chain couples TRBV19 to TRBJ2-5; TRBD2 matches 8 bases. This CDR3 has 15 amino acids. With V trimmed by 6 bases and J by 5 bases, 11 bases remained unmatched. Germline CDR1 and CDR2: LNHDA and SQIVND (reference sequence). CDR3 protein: CASSQGTTSAETQYF. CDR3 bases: TGTGCCAGTAGCCAAGGGACGACTAGCGCGGAGACCCAGTACTTC.

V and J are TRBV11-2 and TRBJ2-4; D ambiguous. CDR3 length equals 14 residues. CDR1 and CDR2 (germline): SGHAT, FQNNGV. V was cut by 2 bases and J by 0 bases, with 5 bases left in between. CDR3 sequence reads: CASSLFLAKNIQYF. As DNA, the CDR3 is TGTGCCAGCAGCTTATTCCTAGCCAAAAACATTCAGTACTTC. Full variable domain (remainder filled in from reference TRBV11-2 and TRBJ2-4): EAGVAQSPRYKIIEKRQSVAFWCNPISGHATLYWYQQILGQGPKLLIQFQNNGVVDDSQLPKDRFSAERLKGVDSTLKIQPAKLEDSAVYLCASSLFLAKNIQYFGAGTRLSVL.

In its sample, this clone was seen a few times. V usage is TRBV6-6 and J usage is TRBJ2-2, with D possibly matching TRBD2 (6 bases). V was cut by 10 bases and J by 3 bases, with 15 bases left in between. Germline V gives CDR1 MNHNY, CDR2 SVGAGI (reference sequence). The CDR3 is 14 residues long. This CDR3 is CATRKEGHTGELFF. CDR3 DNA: TGTGCCACCCGAAAGGAGGGACACACCGGGGAGCTGTTTTTT.

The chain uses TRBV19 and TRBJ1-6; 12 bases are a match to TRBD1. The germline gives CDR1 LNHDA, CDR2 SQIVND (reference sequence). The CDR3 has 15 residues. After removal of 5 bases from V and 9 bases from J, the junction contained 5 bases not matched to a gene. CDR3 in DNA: TGTGCCAGTAGTGTGGGACAGGGGGCAAGTTCACCCCTCCACTTT. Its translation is CASSVGQGASSPLHF. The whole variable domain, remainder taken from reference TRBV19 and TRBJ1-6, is DGGITQSPKYLFRKEGQNVTLSCEQNLNHDAMYWYRQDPGQGLRLIYYSQIVNDFQKGDIAEGYSVSREKKESFPLTVTSAQKNPTAFYLCASSVGQGASSPLHFGNGTRLTVT.

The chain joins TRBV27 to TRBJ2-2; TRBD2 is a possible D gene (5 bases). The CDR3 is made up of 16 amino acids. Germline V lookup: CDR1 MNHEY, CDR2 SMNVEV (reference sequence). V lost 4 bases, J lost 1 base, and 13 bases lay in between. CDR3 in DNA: TGTGCCAGCAGTTCTCGGGATAGCCAGAACACCGGGGAGCTGTTTTTT. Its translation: CASSSRDSQNTGELFF.

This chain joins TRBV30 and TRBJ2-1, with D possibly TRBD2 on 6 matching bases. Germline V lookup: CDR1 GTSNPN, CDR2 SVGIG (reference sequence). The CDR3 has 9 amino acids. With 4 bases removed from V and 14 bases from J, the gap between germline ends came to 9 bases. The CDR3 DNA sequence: TGTGCCTGGACGTGGGGGGAGTTCTTC. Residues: CAWTWGEFF. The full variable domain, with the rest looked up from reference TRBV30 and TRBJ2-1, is SQTIHQWPATLVQPVGSPLSLECTVEGTSNPNLYWYRQAAGRGLQLLFYSVGIGQISSEVPQNLSASRPQDRQFILSSKKLLLSDSGFYLCAWTWGEFFGPGTRLTVL.

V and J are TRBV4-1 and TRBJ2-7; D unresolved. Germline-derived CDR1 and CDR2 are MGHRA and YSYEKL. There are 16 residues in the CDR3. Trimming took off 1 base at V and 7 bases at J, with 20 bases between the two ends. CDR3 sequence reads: CASSQGNSYTATEQYF. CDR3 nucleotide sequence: TGCGCCAGCAGCCAAGGGAATAGCTACACTGCTACGGAGCAGTACTTC.

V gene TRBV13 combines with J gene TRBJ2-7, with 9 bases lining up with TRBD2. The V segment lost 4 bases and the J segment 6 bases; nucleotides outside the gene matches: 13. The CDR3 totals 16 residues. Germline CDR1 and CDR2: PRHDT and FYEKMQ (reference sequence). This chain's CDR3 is CASSSRLAGTFGEQYF. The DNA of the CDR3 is TGTGCCAGCAGCTCCAGGCTAGCGGGGACCTTCGGCGAGCAGTACTTC. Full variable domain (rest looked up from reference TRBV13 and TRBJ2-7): AAGVIQSPRHLIKEKRETATLKCYPIPRHDTVYWYQQGPGQDPQFLISFYEKMQSDKGSIPDRFSAQQFSDYHSELNMSSLELGDSALYFCASSSRLAGTFGEQYFGPGTRLTVT.

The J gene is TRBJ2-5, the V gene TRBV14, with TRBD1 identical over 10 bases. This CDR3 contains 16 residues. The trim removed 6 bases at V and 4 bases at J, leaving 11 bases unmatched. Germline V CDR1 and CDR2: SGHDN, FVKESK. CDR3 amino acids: CASSLGDRGNIETQYF. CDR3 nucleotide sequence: TGTGCCAGCAGTCTGGGGGACAGGGGAAATATAGAGACCCAGTACTTC.

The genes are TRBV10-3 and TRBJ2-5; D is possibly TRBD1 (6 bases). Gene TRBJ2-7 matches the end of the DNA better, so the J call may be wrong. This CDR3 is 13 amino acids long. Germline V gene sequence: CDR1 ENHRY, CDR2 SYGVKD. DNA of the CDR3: TGTGCCATTTCAGGGGTGCCCTCCTACGAGCAGTACTTC. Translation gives CAISGVPSYEQYF.

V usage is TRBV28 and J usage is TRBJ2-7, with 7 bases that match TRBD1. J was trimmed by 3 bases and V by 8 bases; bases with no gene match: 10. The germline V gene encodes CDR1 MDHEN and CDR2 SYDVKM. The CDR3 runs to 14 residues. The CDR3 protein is CASSSGTDYYEQYF. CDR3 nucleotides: TGTGCCAGCTCTTCCGGGACAGACTACTACGAGCAGTACTTC.

CDR3 coding DNA: TGTGCCAGCAGTTTACGAGCGGAGGGAACGTTCACCGGGGAGCTGTTTTTT. The encoded protein is CASSLRAEGTFTGELFF. This rearrangement joins TRBV28 to TRBJ2-2, with D tentatively TRBD2 (6 bases). The CDR3 totals 17 residues. V was clipped by 2 bases and J by 4 bases, with 17 bases between them. Germline-derived CDR1 and CDR2 are MDHEN and SYDVKM.

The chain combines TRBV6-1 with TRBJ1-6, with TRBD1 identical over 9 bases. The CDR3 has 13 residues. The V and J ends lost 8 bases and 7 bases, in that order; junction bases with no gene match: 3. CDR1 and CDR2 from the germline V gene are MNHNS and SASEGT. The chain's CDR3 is CASAGQGNSPLHF. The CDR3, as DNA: TGTGCCAGCGCCGGACAGGGGAATTCACCCCTCCACTTT.